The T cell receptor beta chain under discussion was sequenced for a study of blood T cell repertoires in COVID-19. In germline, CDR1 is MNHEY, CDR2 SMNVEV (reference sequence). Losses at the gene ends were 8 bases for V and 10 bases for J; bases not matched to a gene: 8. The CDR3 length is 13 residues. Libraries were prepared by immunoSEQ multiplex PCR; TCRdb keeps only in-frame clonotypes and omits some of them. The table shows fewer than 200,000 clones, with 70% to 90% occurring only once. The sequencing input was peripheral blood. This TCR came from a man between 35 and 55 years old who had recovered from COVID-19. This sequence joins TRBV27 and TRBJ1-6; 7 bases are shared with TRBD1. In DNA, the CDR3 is TGTGCCAGCGCCGGGACAGTCAGGTCACCCCTCCACTTT. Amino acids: CASAGTVRSPLHF.